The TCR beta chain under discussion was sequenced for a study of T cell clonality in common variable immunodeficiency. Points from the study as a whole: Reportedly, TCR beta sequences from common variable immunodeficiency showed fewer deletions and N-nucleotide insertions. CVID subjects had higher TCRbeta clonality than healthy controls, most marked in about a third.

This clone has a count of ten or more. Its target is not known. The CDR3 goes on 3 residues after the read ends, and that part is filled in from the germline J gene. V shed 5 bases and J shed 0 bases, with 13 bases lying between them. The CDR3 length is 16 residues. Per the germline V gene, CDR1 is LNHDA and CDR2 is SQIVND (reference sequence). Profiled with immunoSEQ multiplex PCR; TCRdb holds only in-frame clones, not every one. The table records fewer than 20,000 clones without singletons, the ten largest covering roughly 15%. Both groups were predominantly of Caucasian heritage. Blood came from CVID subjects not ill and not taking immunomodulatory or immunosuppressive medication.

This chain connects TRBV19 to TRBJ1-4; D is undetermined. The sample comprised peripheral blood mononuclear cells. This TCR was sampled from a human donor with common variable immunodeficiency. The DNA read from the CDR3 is TGTGCCAGTAGTCTCTCGGGGTTATCAACTAATGAAAAA. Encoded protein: CASSLSGLSTNEK. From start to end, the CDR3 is CASSLSGLSTNEKLFF.